Detailed here is one T cell receptor (beta chain). The antigen is undetermined. These data are taken from a study of CD8+ T cells in alopecia areata. General study points: Unlike in mice, where it was clearer, TCR sharing across patients was less clear, possibly HLA-related. Scalp repertoires also include resident alphabeta T cells from normal skin. Lesional tissue from the scalp (especially in alopecia totalis/universalis) showed higher clonality than normal scalp.

Extracted RNA was reverse transcribed into cDNA, the sequencing template. The table came from immunoSEQ multiplex PCR; TCRdb's copy has only in-frame clones and leaves some out. In the table there are 200,000 to 250,000 clones, 57% of which are singletons. V was pared by 3 bases and J by 0 bases, with 12 bases between. Germline assignment: CDR1 SGDLS and CDR2 YYNGEE. The CDR3 runs 16 residues. The source is a human donor with alopecia areata. Sequencing was performed on CD4+ T cells sorted from blood, taken at week 0. The chain links TRBV9 to TRBJ2-2, with D possibly TRBD2 on 6 matching bases. The CDR3 region is CASSAEPGANTGELFF. The CDR3 DNA sequence: TGTGCCAGCAGCGCCGAGCCGGGGGCGAACACCGGGGAGCTGTTTTTT.